Presented here are 18 T cell receptor beta chains from one specimen sequenced in a study of OX40 agonist ivuxolimab in advanced cancers. The method was the immunoSEQ multiplex PCR assay. TCRdb provides this immuneACCESS table in a form limited to in-frame rearrangements. Some clones are lacking; in checked studies, under half of them reflect an unresolved V gene, and why the rest are absent is not known. The sample contains roughly 58,000 clones, roughly 92% of them found a single time. The ten largest clonotypes hold roughly 18% of the sample. The sample was CD4+ or CD8+ T cells sorted from blood, taken in a trial of the OX40 agonist ivuxolimab. These TCRs come from an adult with an advanced solid tumor such as melanoma, head and neck, liver or kidney cancer.

This chain connects TRBV7-6 to TRBJ2-6; D not resolved. The CDR3 runs 15 residues. Germline V gene lookup returns CDR1 SGHVS and CDR2 FNYEAQ. V lost 5 bases to trimming and J lost 2 bases, with 10 bases between them. CDR3 DNA sequence: TGTGCCAGCAGCACCGACACAGCTGGGGCCAACGTCCTGACTTTC. It is translated as CASSTDTAGANVLTF. The whole variable domain, filled in from reference TRBV7-6 and TRBJ2-6, reads GAGVSQSPRYKVTKRGQDVALRCDPISGHVSLYWYRQALGQGPEFLTYFNYEAQQDKSGLPNDRFSAERPEGSISTLTIQRTEQRDSAMYRCASSTDTAGANVLTFGAGSRLTVL.

This rearrangement joins TRBV10-3 to TRBJ1-1; no firm D call. V was pared by 3 bases and J by 4 bases, with 6 bases between. This CDR3 comprises 12 residues. CDR1 and CDR2 from the germline V gene are ENHRY and SYGVKD. DNA for the CDR3: TGTGCCATCAGTGAATCGGCCACTGAAGCTTTCTTT. Amino acids: CAISESATEAFF.

This rearrangement joins TRBV4-3 to TRBJ2-5, with D tentatively TRBD2 (6 bases). The CDR3 is made up of 14 amino acids. Trimming removed 4 bases from V and 13 bases from J, with 22 bases in between. Per germline, CDR1 LGHNA and CDR2 YSLEER. The CDR3: CASSRTKGRQAVYF. The CDR3 DNA reads TGCGCCAGCAGCCGCACAAAGGGGAGGCAGGCGGTGTACTTC.

The rearrangement joins TRBV4-3 to TRBJ2-3; D gene uncertain. Trimming cost V 1 base and J 5 bases, with 19 bases left between them. From germline, CDR1 is LGHNA and CDR2 YSLEER. The CDR3 runs to 17 residues. CDR3 bases: TGCGCCAGCAGCCAAGGGCTAATGGGCCTCGGTGTAGATACGCAGTATTTT. This gives the protein CASSQGLMGLGVDTQYF.

Details on this clone: This sample also contains other DNA sequences that code for the same CDR3. The chain uses TRBV6-6 and TRBJ1-1, with D maybe TRBD1 (6 bases). This CDR3 is 13 amino acids long. The V end was cut by 2 bases, the J end by 4 bases, with 8 bases between. Germline V gives CDR1 MNHNY, CDR2 SVGAGI (reference sequence). CDR3 amino acids: CASSYGGGTEAFF. In DNA, the CDR3 is TGTGCCAGCAGTTACGGGGGCGGCACTGAAGCTTTCTTT.

This chain joins TRBV7-2 and TRBJ2-6; D gene uncertain. The CDR3 has 15 residues. Deletions cut 1 base from V and 0 bases from J, with 4 bases between. The germline CDR1 and CDR2 sequences are SGHTA and FQGNSA. The CDR3, as DNA: TGTGCCAGCAGCTTAGAGGCCTCTGGGGCCAACGTCCTGACTTTC. It encodes CASSLEASGANVLTF.

The rearrangement joins TRBV27 to TRBJ2-1; TRBD1 aligns across 7 bases. The CDR3 runs 13 residues. Per the germline V gene, CDR1 is MNHEY and CDR2 is SMNVEV (reference sequence). V trimming: 4 bases; J trimming: 9 bases; junction bases outside the gene matches: 6. The CDR3 is CASSSKTGREQFF. The CDR3 DNA is TGTGCCAGCAGTTCCAAGACAGGGCGTGAGCAGTTCTTC.

CDR3 DNA: TGTGCCAGCAGCCTGGGACAGGGGGGTAGGTGGGCCCTCAATGAGCAGTTCTTC. Translation: CASSLGQGGRWALNEQFF. This chain uses TRBV9 with TRBJ2-1, with 11 bases identical to TRBD1. The CDR3 has 18 amino acids. CDR1 is SGDLS and CDR2 is YYNGEE in the germline V gene. The V segment lost 4 bases and the J segment 6 bases; nucleotides outside the gene matches: 15.

The V gene is TRBV28, the J gene TRBJ2-1; 8 nucleotides agree with TRBD1. Looked up from germline, CDR1 is MDHEN and CDR2 is SYDVKM. The CDR3 is 17 amino acids. V dropped 4 bases and J dropped 0; count of bases not matched to a gene: 8. The chain's CDR3 is CASSSPTGEYSYNEQFF. DNA for the CDR3: TGTGCCAGCAGTTCCCCGACAGGGGAGTACTCCTACAATGAGCAGTTCTTC.

This rearrangement joins TRBV5-6 to TRBJ1-1; D unclear. There are 14 residues in the CDR3. Germline loops: CDR1 SGHDT, CDR2 YYEEEE. V lost 2 bases to trimming and J lost 0 bases, with 8 bases between them. The CDR3, as DNA: TGTGCCAGCAGCTTCCGGGATATGAACACTGAAGCTTTCTTT. This translates into CASSFRDMNTEAFF.

This chain connects TRBV7-8 to TRBJ2-3, with D perhaps TRBD2 (6 bases). V lost 4 bases to trimming and J lost 5 bases, with 19 bases between them. CDR1 and CDR2 (germline): SGHVS, FQNEAQ. CDR3 length equals 16 residues. CDR3 DNA: TGTGCCAGCAGCTCCCTCTATCGACTAGACCAAGATACGCAGTATTTT. This gives the protein CASSSLYRLDQDTQYF.

This rearrangement joins TRBV5-1 to TRBJ2-1; possibly TRBD1 for D (6 bases). Germline CDR1 is SGHRS and CDR2 is YFSETQ. Deletions cut 0 bases from V and 3 bases from J, with 10 bases between. CDR3 size: 15 residues. The CDR3 is CASSLEGTLYNEQFF. The CDR3 region has the DNA TGCGCCAGCAGCTTGGAGGGGACACTCTACAATGAGCAGTTCTTC.

This clone was counted a single time. The V gene is TRBV28, the J gene TRBJ2-3, with 7 positions matching TRBD1. V was clipped by 10 bases and J by 5 bases; unmatched bases: 18. This CDR3 has 16 amino acids. From germline, CDR1 is MDHEN and CDR2 SYDVKM. CDR3 amino acids: CAITIGARDSGDTQYF. Here the CDR3 DNA reads TGTGCCATCACCATCGGGGCCCGGGACAGTGGAGATACGCAGTATTTT.

The chain employs TRBV5-5 and TRBJ2-3; 11 bases agree with TRBD2. Germline V gives CDR1 SGHKS, CDR2 YYEKEE (reference sequence). The CDR3 is made up of 16 amino acids. The trim removed 3 bases at V and 3 bases at J, leaving 6 bases unmatched. The CDR3 region is CASSYEGLAETDTQYF. For the CDR3, the DNA is TGTGCCAGCAGCTATGAGGGACTAGCGGAGACAGATACGCAGTATTTT.

The chain joins TRBV4-3 to TRBJ1-2; D ambiguous. CDR3 length equals 16 residues. Deletions cut 0 bases from V and 8 bases from J, with 19 bases between. Germline-derived CDR1 and CDR2 are LGHNA and YSLEER. The CDR3, as DNA: TGCGCCAGCAGCCAAGATCGAGGTGGCAGTTCCGTAGGCTACACCTTC. Translated: CASSQDRGGSSVGYTF.

The rearrangement uses TRBV28 and TRBJ2-1, with D unresolved. Trimming took off 3 bases at V and 6 bases at J, with 15 bases between the two ends. CDR3 size: 15 residues. Germline CDR1 is MDHEN and CDR2 is SYDVKM. The CDR3 region has the DNA TGTGCCAGCAGTTTCCCCCAAAGATGGGTCAATGAGCAGTTCTTC. Translated: CASSFPQRWVNEQFF.

The chain is built from TRBV13 and TRBJ2-2; TRBD2 aligns across 9 bases. CDR3 size: 20 residues. Trimming took 3 bases from V and 1 from J; bases not matched to a gene: 15. Per the germline V gene, CDR1 is PRHDT and CDR2 is FYEKMQ (reference sequence). DNA of the CDR3: TGTGCCAGCAGCTTCTGGACTAGCGAGATGTCGTTTGGGAACACCGGGGAGCTGTTTTTT. Protein: CASSFWTSEMSFGNTGELFF. Based on the CDR3 plus reference TRBV13 and TRBJ2-2, the full variable domain is AAGVIQSPRHLIKEKRETATLKCYPIPRHDTVYWYQQGPGQDPQFLISFYEKMQSDKGSIPDRFSAQQFSDYHSELNMSSLELGDSALYFCASSFWTSEMSFGNTGELFFGEGSRLTVL.

The rearrangement joins TRBV9 to TRBJ2-7, with 8 bases fitting TRBD2. This CDR3 is 15 amino acids long. Per the germline V gene, CDR1 is SGDLS and CDR2 is YYNGEE. The trim removed 0 bases at V and 0 bases at J, leaving 2 bases unmatched. The CDR3 reads CASSVGTSGSYEQYF. CDR3 nucleotides: TGTGCCAGCAGCGTAGGTACTAGCGGCTCCTACGAGCAGTACTTC.